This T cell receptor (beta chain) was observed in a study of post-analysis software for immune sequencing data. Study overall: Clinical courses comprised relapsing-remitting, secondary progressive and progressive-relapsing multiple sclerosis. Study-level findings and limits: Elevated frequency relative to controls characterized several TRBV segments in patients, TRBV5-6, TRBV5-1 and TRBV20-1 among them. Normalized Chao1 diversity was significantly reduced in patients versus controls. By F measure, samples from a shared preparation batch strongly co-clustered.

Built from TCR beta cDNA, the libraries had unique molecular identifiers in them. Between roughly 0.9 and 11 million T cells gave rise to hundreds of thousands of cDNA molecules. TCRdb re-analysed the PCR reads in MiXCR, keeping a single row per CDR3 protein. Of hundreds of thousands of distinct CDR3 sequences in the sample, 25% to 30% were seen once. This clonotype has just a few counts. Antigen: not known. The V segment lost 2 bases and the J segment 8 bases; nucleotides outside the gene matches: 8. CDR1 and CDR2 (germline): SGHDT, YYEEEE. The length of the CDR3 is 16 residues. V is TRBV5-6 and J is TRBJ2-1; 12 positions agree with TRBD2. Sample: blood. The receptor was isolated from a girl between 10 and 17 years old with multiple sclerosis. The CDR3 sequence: CASSFLAGGPMDEQFF. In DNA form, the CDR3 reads TGTGCCAGCAGCTTTCTAGCGGGAGGGCCGATGGATGAGCAGTTCTTC.